The 19 T cell receptor beta chains below were found in one sample sequenced in a study of cytomegalovirus exposure and HLA in healthy donors. Use of 60 Vbeta and 13 Jbeta primers characterized the PCR. Produced via immunoSEQ multiplex PCR; TCRdb's table is partial and in-frame only. Of tens of thousands of clones detected, approximately 82% appear once; the ten largest clones hold 2% to 2.5%. Sequencing used PBMCs. These receptors came from a middle-aged man in good health and CMV-seronegative.

A note on this clone: At one end, the junction sequence differs from germline, possibly due to a read error. This specimen includes other DNA sequences encoding the same CDR3. The rearrangement joins TRBV30 to TRBJ1-1, with D possibly being TRBD1 (5 bases). CDR3 length equals 12 residues. CDR1 and CDR2 (germline): GTSNPN, SVGIG (reference sequence). DNA of the CDR3: TGCGCCTGGAGTGTGGGGCGCTTTGAAGCTTTCTTT. Translated, it gives CAWSVGRFEAFF.

J is TRBJ1-6 and V is TRBV6-1; D remains unclear. The V gene lost 6 bases and the J gene lost 7 bases, with 16 bases spanning the gap. Germline loops: CDR1 MNHNS, CDR2 SASEGT. The CDR3 extends over 15 amino acids. In nucleotides, the CDR3 is TGTGCCAGCAGCCTAGTGAAGGGAGGGAATTCACCCCTCCACTTT. Its protein is CASSLVKGGNSPLHF.

This rearrangement joins TRBV30 to TRBJ2-3; TRBD2 agrees at 9 bases. V was pared by 2 bases and J by 2 bases, with 8 bases of the junction left unmatched. Germline V gene sequence: CDR1 GTSNPN, CDR2 SVGIG (reference sequence). The CDR3 covers 16 residues. CDR3 sequence (DNA): TGTGCCTGGAGTCAGTCGACTAGCGGAAACACAGATACGCAGTATTTT. Its translation: CAWSQSTSGNTDTQYF.

The chain combines TRBV2 with TRBJ2-1; 9 bases agree with TRBD2. This CDR3 is built from 17 residues. Germline V gene lookup returns CDR1 SNHLY and CDR2 FYNNEI. After removal of 1 base from V and 4 bases from J, the junction contained 8 bases not matched to a gene. CDR3 sequence: CASSEGSLAGLYNEQFF. The CDR3 nucleotides read TGTGCCAGCAGTGAAGGATCCCTAGCGGGACTTTACAATGAGCAGTTCTTC.

CDR3 bases: TGTGCCAGCAGTCCAGGGTCCTCTGGGGCCAACGTCCTGACTTTC. Its translation is CASSPGSSGANVLTF. V and J are TRBV6-1 and TRBJ2-6; a possible D gene is TRBD1 (5 bases). The germline gives CDR1 MNHNS, CDR2 SASEGT. The V and J ends lost 5 bases and 0 bases respectively, with 8 bases between them. The CDR3 is 15 residues long.

The chain links TRBV2 to TRBJ1-2, with D perhaps matching TRBD1 (6 bases). Germline V gene data show CDR1 as SNHLY and CDR2 as FYNNEI. V lost 6 bases, J lost 6 bases, and 17 bases lay in between. CDR3 size: 14 residues. CDR3 nucleotides: TGTGCCAGCAGAGGCCCCCGACAGGTTGATGGCTACACCTTC. Translating it yields CASRGPRQVDGYTF.

This chain connects TRBV27 to TRBJ1-5, with no clear D. V lost 0 bases and J 1 base, leaving 13 bases between the germline ends. CDR1 is MNHEY, CDR2 SMNVEV, per germline (reference sequence). This CDR3 contains 17 residues. The CDR3 loop reads CASSLSARGFSNQPQHF. CDR3 sequence (DNA): TGTGCCAGCAGTTTATCGGCCCGGGGATTCAGCAATCAGCCCCAGCATTTT.

The rearrangement joins TRBV7-2 to TRBJ1-1; TRBD1 might be the D (5 bases). The CDR3 covers 15 residues. V lost 1 base, J lost 4 bases, and 13 bases lay in between. Germline values: CDR1 SGHTA, CDR2 FQGNSA. CDR3 amino acids: CASSLDVRGSTEAFF. CDR3 DNA sequence: TGTGCCAGCAGCTTAGACGTACGGGGGAGCACTGAAGCTTTCTTT.

The chain carries TRBV28 and TRBJ1-2; possibly TRBD1 for D (5 bases). CDR1 and CDR2 (germline): MDHEN, SYDVKM. The CDR3 extends over 12 amino acids. The V end was cut by 4 bases, the J end by 10 bases, with 13 bases between. The CDR3 nucleotides read TGTGCCAGCAGTTCTCGACAGCCGAACTACACCTTC. Translated, it gives CASSSRQPNYTF.

The chain links TRBV5-1 to TRBJ1-5; no clear D. The CDR3 runs 14 residues. The V gene lost 2 bases and the J gene lost 5 bases, with 11 bases spanning the gap. The germline CDR1 and CDR2 sequences are SGHRS and YFSETQ. In DNA form, the CDR3 reads TGCGCCAGCAGCTTAAACGGGAGACATCAGCCCCAGCATTTT. This encodes CASSLNGRHQPQHF.

This sequence joins TRBV7-3 and TRBJ2-7, with 7 bases aligning to TRBD2. The CDR3 has 13 residues. Per the germline V gene, CDR1 is SGHTA and CDR2 is FQGTGA. J lost 6 bases, V lost 4 bases, and 6 bases had no gene match. CDR3 region: CASSSSTGGEQYF. The DNA for the CDR3 is TGTGCCAGCAGCTCAAGTACGGGGGGCGAGCAGTACTTC. The full variable domain, its missing parts supplied by reference TRBV7-3 and TRBJ2-7, is GAGVSQTPSNKVTEKGKYVELRCDPISGHTALYWYRQSLGQGPEFLIYFQGTGAADDSGLPNDRFFAVRPEGSVSTLKIQRTERGDSAVYLCASSSSTGGEQYFGPGTRLTVT.

This clone was counted a few times. CDR3 loop: CSVTVGQGPFNEQFF. As DNA, the CDR3 is TGCAGCGTTACAGTGGGACAGGGGCCTTTCAATGAGCAGTTCTTC. The chain joins TRBV29-1 to TRBJ2-1; 10 nucleotides agree with TRBD1. Germline V gene data show CDR1 as SQVTM and CDR2 as ANQGSEA. V gave up 5 bases and J gave up 6 bases; unmatched junction bases: 10. The CDR3 loop spans 15 amino acids.

This chain connects TRBV13 to TRBJ2-7, with 11 bases matching TRBD1. The J segment lost 3 bases and the V segment lost 7 bases, leaving 5 bases of the junction unmatched. CDR3 length equals 14 residues. In germline, CDR1 is PRHDT, CDR2 FYEKMQ (reference sequence). The DNA for the CDR3 is TGTGCCAGCACCCAAGGGACAGGGGGCTACGAGCAGTACTTC. Its protein is CASTQGTGGYEQYF. The entire variable domain, with the rest obtained from reference TRBV13 and TRBJ2-7, is as follows: AAGVIQSPRHLIKEKRETATLKCYPIPRHDTVYWYQQGPGQDPQFLISFYEKMQSDKGSIPDRFSAQQFSDYHSELNMSSLELGDSALYFCASTQGTGGYEQYFGPGTRLTVT.

This chain connects TRBV18 to TRBJ2-7; the D is unclear. Germline assignment: CDR1 KGHSH and CDR2 LQKENI. The CDR3 sequence is 12 residues long. Trimming shortened V by 6 bases and J by 3 bases, and 9 bases separated the two germline ends. This chain's CDR3 is CASSYTHYEQYF. The CDR3 DNA reads TGTGCCAGCTCCTATACTCACTACGAGCAGTACTTC.

V gene TRBV28 combines with J gene TRBJ1-5, with TRBD1 matching over 7 bases. The germline V gene encodes CDR1 MDHEN and CDR2 SYDVKM. The CDR3 spans 15 residues. The J segment lost 6 bases and the V segment lost 7 bases, leaving 12 bases of the junction unmatched. This CDR3 reads CASTPIDRVSQPQHF. CDR3 in DNA: TGTGCCAGCACCCCCATTGACAGGGTTAGTCAGCCCCAGCATTTT.

The chain employs TRBV4-1 and TRBJ2-1; the D is unclear. The CDR3 runs to 15 residues. Germline loops: CDR1 MGHRA, CDR2 YSYEKL. Trimming shortened V by 0 bases and J by 4 bases, and 10 bases separated the two germline ends. The CDR3 region is CASSQEPGDYNEQFF. The CDR3 nucleotides read TGCGCCAGCAGCCAAGAGCCCGGAGATTACAATGAGCAGTTCTTC.

The chain combines TRBV10-3 with TRBJ2-2; possible D gene TRBD1, 5 bases. V lost 9 bases and J 1 base, leaving 12 bases between the germline ends. Germline CDR1 ENHRY, CDR2 SYGVKD. The CDR3 runs 14 residues. In DNA, the CDR3 is TGTGCCATTTACGACAGCGAGAACACCGGGGAGCTGTTTTTT. Its protein is CAIYDSENTGELFF.

The chain has TRBV6-5 and TRBJ2-3, with 7 bases lining up with TRBD1. V was clipped by 5 bases and J by 1 base; unmatched bases: 6. Germline V CDR1 and CDR2: MNHEY, SVGAGI. This CDR3 has 15 amino acids. The CDR3 nucleotides are TGTGCCAGCAGTCGGAACAGGGGCCGCACAGATACGCAGTATTTT. The encoded protein is CASSRNRGRTDTQYF.

J is TRBJ2-7 and V is TRBV30; D gene unclear. CDR1 is GTSNPN, CDR2 SVGIG, per germline (reference sequence). V lost 1 base, J lost 12 bases, and 16 bases lay in between. This CDR3 is 12 amino acids long. The CDR3 bases are TGTGCCTGGAGTGGCTCTGACTCCTTTCGGTACTTC. Translation: CAWSGSDSFRYF.